This TCR beta chain was sequenced in a study of blood T cell repertoires in COVID-19. V was pared by 6 bases and J by 2 bases, with 4 bases of the junction left unmatched. CDR3 length equals 13 residues. CDR1 is MNHEY, CDR2 SVGEGT, per germline. While infection was still active, Seattle patients were enrolled and then followed longitudinally. Profiling relied on immunoSEQ multiplex PCR, and the TCRdb table lists in-frame clones only, not all of them. The data hold about 130,000 clones, with roughly 77% observed a single time. This chain joins TRBV6-2 or TRBV6-3 and TRBJ2-7, with 7 bases matching TRBD1. This TCR derives from an older woman with COVID-19, enrolled during active disease. Material: peripheral blood. As DNA, the CDR3 is TGTGCCAGCAGCCGGGACAGAGCCTACGAGCAGTACTTC. Translated, it gives CASSRDRAYEQYF.